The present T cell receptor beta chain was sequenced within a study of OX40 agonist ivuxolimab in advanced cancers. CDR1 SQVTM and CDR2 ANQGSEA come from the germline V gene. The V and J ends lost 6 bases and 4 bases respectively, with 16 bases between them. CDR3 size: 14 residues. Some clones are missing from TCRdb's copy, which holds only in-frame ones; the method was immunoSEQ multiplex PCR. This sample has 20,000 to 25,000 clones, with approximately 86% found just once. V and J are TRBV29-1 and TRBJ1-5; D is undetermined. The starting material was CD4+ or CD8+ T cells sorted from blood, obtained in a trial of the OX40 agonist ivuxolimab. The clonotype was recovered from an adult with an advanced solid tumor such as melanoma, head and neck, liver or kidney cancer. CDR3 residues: CSVAIGRINQPQHF. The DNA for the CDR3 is TGCAGCGTCGCCATAGGCAGGATAAATCAGCCCCAGCATTTT.